This passage covers 13 T cell receptor beta chains from one sample sequenced in a study of identical twins. Each CDR3 protein is one row after TCRdb ran MiXCR on the 5' RACE reads. The sample shows around 250,000 distinct CDR3 sequences, about 8.3% of them seen only once. These sequences were also reported in another study, on yellow fever vaccine responses in identical twins.

The specimen sequenced was CD8+ T cells sorted from blood. These TCRs come from a woman aged 18-29 years in good health.

The CDR3 region has the DNA TGTGCCAGTAAAGCCGGGACAGGGAATTCACCCCTCCACTTT. Its protein is CASKAGTGNSPLHF. The rearrangement links TRBV19 to TRBJ1-6; 9 bases align to TRBD1. Germline trimming cut 7 bases from V and 7 bases from J; bases unmatched to any gene: 5. The CDR3 is 14 residues long. The germline gives CDR1 LNHDA, CDR2 SQIVND (reference sequence).

There are a few counts of this clonotype. The chain joins TRBV29-1 to TRBJ2-3; tentative D call: TRBD2 (5 bases). The CDR3 has 13 residues. With 7 bases removed from V and 0 bases from J, the gap between germline ends came to 11 bases. Germline CDR1 and CDR2: SQVTM and ANQGSEA. CDR3 nucleotides: TGCAGCGCCCAAGGACTCAGCACAGATACGCAGTATTTT. Encoded protein: CSAQGLSTDTQYF.

This clonotype was picked up many times. V is TRBV20-1 and J is TRBJ2-1, with 8 bases fitting TRBD1. Germline CDR1 DFQATT, CDR2 SNEGSKA (reference sequence). The CDR3 consists of 13 residues. Germline trimming cut 3 bases from V and 3 bases from J; bases unmatched to any gene: 1. CDR3: CSASRGHYNEQFF. The CDR3 bases are TGCAGTGCTAGCAGGGGGCACTACAATGAGCAGTTCTTC.

This clonotype has just a few counts. The rearrangement joins TRBV11-2 to TRBJ2-1, with 7 bases aligning to TRBD1. This CDR3 spans 15 amino acids. Trimming at V came to 5 bases and at J to 4 bases, leaving 8 bases not matched to a gene. The germline V gene has CDR1 SGHAT and CDR2 FQNNGV. The CDR3, as DNA: TGTGCCAGCAGCGCCGGGACAGATTCTTACAATGAGCAGTTCTTC. Translation gives CASSAGTDSYNEQFF.

In its sample, this clonotype was seen a few times. The J gene is TRBJ2-2, the V gene TRBV15; 7 positions match TRBD1. The CDR3 contains 13 residues. The junction had 6 bases not matched to a gene; V was cut back by 9 bases and J by 5 bases. The germline V gene has CDR1 LNHNV and CDR2 YYDKDF (reference sequence). DNA for the CDR3: TGTGCCACTAGACAGGGTATGACCGGGGAGCTGTTTTTT. Translating it yields CATRQGMTGELFF.

This clonotype appeared a few times. The chain combines TRBV7-9 with TRBJ2-1, with 10 bases matching TRBD1. In germline, CDR1 is SEHNR, CDR2 FQNEAQ (reference sequence). V was pared by 5 bases and J by 3 bases, with 4 bases of the junction left unmatched. The CDR3 runs to 15 residues. This CDR3 reads CASSGRTGGYNEQFF. CDR3 DNA: TGTGCCAGCAGCGGCAGGACAGGGGGCTACAATGAGCAGTTCTTC.

This clonotype was counted between two and nine times. The rearrangement joins TRBV11-2 to TRBJ2-6; D tentatively fits TRBD1 or TRBD2 (6 bases each). The CDR3 has 18 residues. Trimming shortened V by 6 bases and J by 0 bases, and 18 bases separated the two germline ends. The germline V gene has CDR1 SGHAT and CDR2 FQNNGV. The DNA of the CDR3 is TGTGCCAGCAGATCGGAGGGGGACACCTACTCTGGGGCCAACGTCCTGACTTTC. It codes for CASRSEGDTYSGANVLTF.

The gene calls are TRBV7-6 and TRBJ2-1, with a tentative D call TRBD2 (6 bases). Germline V gene data show CDR1 as SGHVS and CDR2 as FNYEAQ. The V and J ends lost 5 bases and 2 bases respectively, with 10 bases between them. The CDR3 is 14 residues long. CDR3: CASSETRAYNEQFF. The CDR3 coding sequence is TGTGCCAGCAGCGAGACTAGGGCCTACAATGAGCAGTTCTTC.

This chain connects TRBV18 to TRBJ2-1; D ambiguous. CDR3 length: 15 amino acids. Germline loops: CDR1 KGHSH, CDR2 LQKENI. V lost 0 bases and J lost 2, with 8 bases in between. The CDR3 DNA sequence: TGTGCCAGCTCACCACCCAGGCATCCCTACAATGAGCAGTTCTTC. This encodes CASSPPRHPYNEQFF.

In this sample, this clonotype turned up many times. CDR3 protein: CASSFNSETQYF. The CDR3 DNA follows: TGTGCCAGCAGCTTCAACTCAGAGACCCAGTACTTC. The rearrangement joins TRBV7-2 to TRBJ2-5, with D uncertain. From germline, CDR1 is SGHTA and CDR2 FQGNSA. Trimming stripped 3 bases from V and 4 bases from J, with 6 bases between. CDR3 length: 12 residues.

This clonotype has just a few counts. The chain links TRBV27 to TRBJ2-7, with a tentative D call TRBD1 (6 bases). There are 17 residues in the CDR3. Trimming stripped 0 bases from V and 1 base from J, with 16 bases between. CDR1 is MNHEY and CDR2 is SMNVEV in the germline V gene (reference sequence). The CDR3 sequence: CASSLSAGDGPSYEQYF. DNA of the CDR3: TGTGCCAGCAGTTTATCGGCAGGGGACGGTCCTTCCTACGAGCAGTACTTC.

Worth noting for this clonotype: A read error may produce the germline difference seen at one junction end. The chain has TRBV29-1 and TRBJ1-2; unclear D gene. This CDR3 contains 11 residues. Germline-derived CDR1 and CDR2 are SQVTM and ANQGSEA. The CDR3 DNA reads TGCAGCGTTGAAGACCCTCCTTCGCGGGCCTTC. Translating it yields CSVEDPPSRAF.

This clonotype was observed a handful of times. The final CDR3 position lacks the conserved phenylalanine or tryptophan, pointing to a likely read error. This CDR3 is CASRGQISTDTQYY. The CDR3, as DNA: TGTGCCAGCAGGGGACAGATTAGCACAGATACGCAGTATTAT. J is TRBJ2-3 and V is TRBV6-1; 7 nucleotides agree with TRBD1. Germline V gene data show CDR1 as MNHNS and CDR2 as SASEGT. The CDR3 runs to 14 residues. The V gene end was trimmed by 6 bases and the J gene end by 0 bases; junction bases not matched to a gene: 3.